This T cell receptor (beta chain) was profiled in a study of blood T cell repertoires in COVID-19. Study-wide background: Researchers got acute and convalescent COVID-19 samples from the United States, Italy and Spain. T cells, B-cell-depleted T cells, or PBMCs provided the cDNA or gDNA that served as material.

In the original analysis: Amplification of reference gene primers was used by the study to estimate nucleated cell counts. The protocol was immunoSEQ multiplex PCR, while the TCRdb copy is restricted to in-frame clones and leaves out a portion. That table furnishes V, J and clone size, whereas the DNA furnished D and trimming. The sample yields around 150,000 clones, around four fifths seen once. Germline V gene sequence: CDR1 SNHLY, CDR2 FYNNEI. V dropped 7 bases and J dropped 5 bases, with 8 bases sitting between them. The length of the CDR3 is 12 residues. This clone showed up just a few times. Sequenced: peripheral blood. The chain combines TRBV2 with TRBJ1-4; D possibly corresponds to TRBD1 (5 bases). This TCR came from a woman of 80 years or more with acute or convalescent COVID-19. CDR3 bases: TGTGCCAGCAACCCAGGGAATGAAAAACTGTTTTTT. It is translated as CASNPGNEKLFF.